The 7 T cell receptor beta chains reported below all come from one sample, sequenced in a study of blood T cell repertoires in COVID-19. Clones were read by immunoSEQ multiplex PCR, and TCRdb kept only the in-frame ones, dropping some. The sample has 26,000 or so clones; around four fifths are singletons. The sequencing input was peripheral blood. Every receptor here comes from a man in his 70s with acute or convalescent COVID-19.

The chain is built from TRBV7-9 and TRBJ1-1; the match to TRBD1 covers 9 bases. The length of the CDR3 is 16 residues. With V trimmed by 5 bases and J by 1 base, 8 bases remained unmatched. Germline assignment: CDR1 SEHNR and CDR2 FQNEAQ (reference sequence). The CDR3 region is CASSTPPGQGNTEAFF. The CDR3 DNA reads TGTGCCAGCAGCACGCCCCCGGGACAGGGGAACACTGAAGCTTTCTTT.

CDR3 sequence reads: CASHAGGTNYGYTF. CDR3 nucleotide sequence: TGTGCCAGCCATGCCGGGGGAACTAACTATGGCTACACCTTC. This sequence joins TRBV28 and TRBJ1-2; tentative D call: TRBD1 (5 bases). Germline CDR1 reads MDHEN; CDR2 reads SYDVKM. The length of the CDR3 is 14 residues. V was clipped by 8 bases and J by 0 bases, with 13 bases between them.

The V call is TRBV10-3, the J call TRBJ1-2; TRBD1 might be the D (6 bases). The CDR3 runs 13 residues. V shed 0 bases and J shed 8 bases, with 10 bases lying between them. Per the germline V gene, CDR1 is ENHRY and CDR2 is SYGVKD. CDR3 DNA sequence: TGTGCCATCAGTGAGTCACAGGGTCGCGGCTACACCTTC. Residues: CAISESQGRGYTF.

This clone is termed medium-sized (0.01 to 0.1%). The chain combines TRBV7-8 with TRBJ1-5; weak D call: TRBD1 (6 bases). The CDR3 extends over 16 amino acids. The V gene's germline CDR1 is SGHVS and CDR2 FQNEAQ. The ends were cut back, 2 bases at V and 0 bases at J, with 11 bases in the middle. In nucleotides, the CDR3 is TGTGCCAGCAGCTTACGGACAGTGGATAGCAATCAGCCCCAGCATTTT. Translation: CASSLRTVDSNQPQHF. Full variable domain (missing parts from reference TRBV7-8 and TRBJ1-5): GAGVSQSPRYKVAKRGQDVALRCDPISGHVSLFWYQQALGQGPEFLTYFQNEAQLDKSGLPSDRFFAERPEGSVSTLKIQRTQQEDSAVYLCASSLRTVDSNQPQHFGDGTRLSIL.

V and J are TRBV5-6 and TRBJ1-2; D is ambiguous. The V end lost 2 bases, the J end lost 5 bases, and 13 bases lay between the germline ends. CDR3 length equals 14 residues. Germline V gives CDR1 SGHDT, CDR2 YYEEEE. DNA of the CDR3: TGTGCCAGCAGCTTCACCGGGAGCGGATATGGCTACACCTTC. Protein sequence: CASSFTGSGYGYTF.

The chain combines TRBV6-1 with TRBJ1-2; D is perhaps TRBD1 (5 bases). This CDR3 has 15 residues. V lost 0 bases and J lost 6, with 14 bases in between. CDR1 is MNHNS, CDR2 SASEGT, per germline. CDR3: CASSEAQGSLDGYTF. The CDR3 DNA is TGTGCCAGCAGTGAAGCGCAGGGAAGCTTGGATGGCTACACCTTC.

The chain employs TRBV20-1 and TRBJ1-1; no clear D. The CDR3 has 11 residues. Germline lookup yields CDR1 DFQATT and CDR2 SNEGSKA (reference sequence). With 2 bases removed from V and 11 bases from J, the gap between germline ends came to 12 bases. Here the CDR3 DNA reads TGCAGTGCTAGACCACAGCTGGGTGCTTTCTTT. The encoded protein is CSARPQLGAFF.